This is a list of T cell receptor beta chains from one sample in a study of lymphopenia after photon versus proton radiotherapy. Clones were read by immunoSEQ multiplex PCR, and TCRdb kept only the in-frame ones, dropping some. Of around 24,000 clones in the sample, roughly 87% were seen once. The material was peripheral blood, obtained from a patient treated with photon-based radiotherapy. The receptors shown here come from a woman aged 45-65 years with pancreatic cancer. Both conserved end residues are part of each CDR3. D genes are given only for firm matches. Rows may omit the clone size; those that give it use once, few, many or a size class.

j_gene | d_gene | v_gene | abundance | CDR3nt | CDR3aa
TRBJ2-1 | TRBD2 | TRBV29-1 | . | TGCAGCGTCCAAGGACTAGCGGGAGGATTAACCTACAATGAGCAGTTCTTC | CSVQGLAGGLTYNEQFF
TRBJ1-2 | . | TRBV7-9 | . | TGTGCCAGCAGCTCCCGGGACGGTTATGGCTACACCTTC | CASSSRDGYGYTF
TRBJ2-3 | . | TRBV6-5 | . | TGTGCCAGCAGTTATCATACAGGGACAGATACGCAGTATTTT | CASSYHTGTDTQYF
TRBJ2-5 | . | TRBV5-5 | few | TGTGCCAGCAGCTTGACCTGGTGGGAGGCCCAGTACTTC | CASSLTWWEAQYF
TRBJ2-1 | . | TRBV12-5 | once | TGTGCTAGTGCCCTCCCGAACGATGAGCAGTTCTTC | CASALPNDEQFF
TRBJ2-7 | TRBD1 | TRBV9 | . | TGTGCCACAGGGACAGGGGTTGGCGAGCAGTACTTC | CATGTGVGEQYF
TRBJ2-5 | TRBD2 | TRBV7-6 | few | TGTGCCAGCAGCGGGGGGACTAGCGGGAGATCACGAGAGACCCAGTACTTC | CASSGGTSGRSRETQYF
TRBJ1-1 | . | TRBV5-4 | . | TGTGCCAGCAGCTTGGAGGGATTGGGCACTGAAGCTTTCTTT | CASSLEGLGTEAFF
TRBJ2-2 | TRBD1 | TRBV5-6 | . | TGTGCCAGCAGCTTGGGCGGGACAGGGTTCGCCGGGGAGCTGTTTTTT | CASSLGGTGFAGELFF
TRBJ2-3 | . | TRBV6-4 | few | TGTGCCAGCAGTGACTCGGGCGGGAGCACAGATACGCAGTATTTT | CASSDSGGSTDTQYF
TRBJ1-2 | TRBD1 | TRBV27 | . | TGTGCCACTGCAAATCAGGAGGGACAGGGTTTCTATGGCTACACCTTC | CATANQEGQGFYGYTF
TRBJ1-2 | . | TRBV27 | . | TGTGCCAGCAGTTTACCCACAGGGCTTGGCTACACCTTC | CASSLPTGLGYTF
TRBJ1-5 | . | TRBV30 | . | TGTGCCTGGAACCACCTGGGGCCCCAGCATTTT | CAWNHLGPQHF
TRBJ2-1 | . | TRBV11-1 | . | TGTGCCAGCAGTTACGAGCAGATTGAGCAGTTCTTC | CASSYEQIEQFF
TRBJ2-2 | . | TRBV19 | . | TGTGCCAGTAGTGTGGACAGCCTCACCGGGGAGCTGTTTTTT | CASSVDSLTGELFF
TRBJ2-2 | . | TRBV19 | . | TGTGCCAGTACCTACTACGGCGGGGAGCTGTTTTTT | CASTYYGGELFF
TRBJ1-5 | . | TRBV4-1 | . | TGCGCCAGCAGCCGGACCTGGGCGGGGGGATTCTATAGCAATCAGCCCCAGCATTTT | CASSRTWAGGFYSNQPQHF
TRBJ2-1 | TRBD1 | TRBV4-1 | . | TGCGCCAGCAGCCAAGATTTGGACAGGGGCTCCTACAATGAGCAGTTCTTC | CASSQDLDRGSYNEQFF
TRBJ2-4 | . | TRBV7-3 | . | TGTGCCAGCAGCTTAACCGCGGGCCAAGAGGACATTCAGTACTTC | CASSLTAGQEDIQYF
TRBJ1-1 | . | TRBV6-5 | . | TGTGCCAGCAGCTCACACTGGAACACTGAAGCTTTCTTT | CASSSHWNTEAFF
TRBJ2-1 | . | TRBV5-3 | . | TGTGCCAGAAGTCTTAGACGCGGGGACAGACCAAACAATGAGCAGTTCTTC | CARSLRRGDRPNNEQFF
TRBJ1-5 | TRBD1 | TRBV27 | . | TGTGCCAGCAGGGGACAGGACTTCAATCAGCCCCAGCATTTT | CASRGQDFNQPQHF
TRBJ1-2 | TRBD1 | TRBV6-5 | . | TGTGCCAGCAGTTACTCCGTAGACAGGGTGGGAGGCTACACCTTC | CASSYSVDRVGGYTF
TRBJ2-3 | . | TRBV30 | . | TGTGCCTATAGGACAGGCACAGATACGCAGTATTTT | CAYRTGTDTQYF
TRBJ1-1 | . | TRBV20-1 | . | TGCAGTGCTACAGGGAGGGGTGAAGCTTTCTTT | CSATGRGEAFF
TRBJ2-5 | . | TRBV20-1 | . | TGCAGTGCTAGAATGGGGGAGACCCAGTACTTC | CSARMGETQYF
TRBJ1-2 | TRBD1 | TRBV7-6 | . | TGTGCCAGCAGCTTATCAGGGGGCGGCTACACCTTC | CASSLSGGGYTF